This TCR beta chain was sequenced for a study of blood T cells in healthy people across ages (dated by TCRdb to about 2015). About the investigation overall: In model experiments, roughly one uniquely barcoded TCR beta cDNA molecule per two T cells was captured by template switching. The study measured age-related changes in TCR beta repertoire diversity using deep sequencing normalized with unique cDNA molecular identifiers. The donors were split into four age groups: young (average roughly 15 years), middle-aged (around 37), aged (62) and long-lived (82). Two additional independent replicas of 1 million unique cDNA reads from the same blood draw were analyzed for two donors (one aged 18 to 30 and one aged 80 or older). To avoid experimental bias, donors of different ages were distributed randomly across sequencing lanes. The full study reports these points: The percentage of naive T cells measured by flow cytometry correlated strongly with observed TCR beta diversity. Compared with the aged group, more naive CD4+ T cells, fewer expanded clones and increased TCR diversity were shown by the long-lived group, suggesting age selection. Because profiling used bulk unsorted PBMCs, naive and antigen-experienced compartments could not be compared conclusively. As age increased, observed TCR beta diversity per million T cells dropped in a roughly linear way, and a significant reduction was already evident by age about 36. Because the CMV infection status of the donors was unknown, age-related changes in expanded clonotypes may potentially have been confounded. Estimates of total diversity based on one million sequenced T cells were regarded as lower bounds and as underestimates.

Systemically healthy Caucasian individuals from Russia, 39 in total and aged roughly 6 to 100 years, were included as donors. About 10 milliliters of peripheral blood were collected from each donor into EDTA-treated Vacutainer tubes. Ficoll-Paque density-gradient centrifugation was used to isolate PBMCs, with at least 6.5 million obtained per sample. Trizol reagent was used to extract total RNA from PBMCs, with at least 5.5 micrograms per sample. The percentages of naive CD45RAhigh/CD27high T cells were determined by flow cytometry on a PBMC aliquot from every donor. Via the germline V gene, CDR1 is SGHTS and CDR2 YDEGEE. There are 16 amino acids in the CDR3, from cysteine to phenylalanine inclusive. Only the CDR3 DNA stays, 48 bases, in frame from base 1. The V and J ends are trimmed by 2 bases and 1 base, leaving 14 bases between them. Library preparation was by 5' RACE. The run used an Illumina HiSeq 2500. The second PCR ran for about 6 to 11 cycles and used a J-beta primer mix along with a sample-barcoded 5' primer. A template-switch 5' adaptor carrying 12 random nucleotides introduced a unique molecular identifier onto each TCR beta cDNA molecule. At least 3 million CDR3-containing paired-end reads were obtained from each sample. All of the RNA was converted into first-strand cDNA using the Mint cDNA synthesis kit, with a TRBC-specific oligonucleotide serving as the primer. All cDNA was treated with uracil-DNA glycosylase and then went through a first 18-cycle PCR with the universal primers M1SS and BC2_uni_R. The authors processed their data as follows. Each sample was normalized by randomly selecting 1 million high-quality reads, each carrying a distinct molecular identifier. Instead of being binned into consensus sequences, reads with shared molecular identifiers were discarded. CDR3 identification, clonotype clustering and error correction used MiTCR with a Q25 quality threshold and the strictest error-elimination algorithm. A nonparametric unseen species model with Euler transformation was used to estimate lower-bound total TCR beta diversity. TCRdb applied fastp at Q25 and MiXCR to the public reads, then kept only in-frame beta chains. One record per CDR3 amino acid sequence lists the most common genes and DNA. These V and J calls originate from TCRdb's pipeline instead of the authors' own analysis. This sample has some 750,000 distinct CDR3 sequences in its table, and about 24% of those were observed once. About 22% of the sample is in the top ten clones.

A note on this clonotype: Its antigen remains undetermined. Base qualities are missing; no much larger clone stands one base away.

Input material: blood. The sequence was collected from a man between 65 and 85 years old in good health. The V and J segments used are TRBV5-8 and TRBJ2-3; matching of 5 bases hints at TRBD2 as the D gene. The nucleotides are TGTGCCAGCAGCTTTAGAGGAGGCCCCGGCACAGATACGCAGTATTTT. This sequence encodes CASSFRGGPGTDTQYF.